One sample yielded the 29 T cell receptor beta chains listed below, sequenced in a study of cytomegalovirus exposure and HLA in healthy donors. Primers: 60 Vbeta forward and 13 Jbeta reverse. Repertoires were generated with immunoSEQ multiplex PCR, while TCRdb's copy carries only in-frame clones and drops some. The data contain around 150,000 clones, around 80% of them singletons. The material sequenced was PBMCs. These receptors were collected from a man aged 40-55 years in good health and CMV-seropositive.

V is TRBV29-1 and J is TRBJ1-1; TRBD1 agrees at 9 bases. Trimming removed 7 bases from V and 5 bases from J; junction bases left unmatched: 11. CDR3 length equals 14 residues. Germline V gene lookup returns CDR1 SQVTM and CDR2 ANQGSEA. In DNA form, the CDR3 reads TGCAGCGCTAGGGCACAGGGGGCGGGTACTGAAGCTTTCTTT. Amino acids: CSARAQGAGTEAFF.

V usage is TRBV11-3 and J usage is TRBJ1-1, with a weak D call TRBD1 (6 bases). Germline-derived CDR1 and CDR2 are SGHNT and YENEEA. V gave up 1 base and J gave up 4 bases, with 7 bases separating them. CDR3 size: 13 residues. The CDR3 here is CASSLGDTTEAFF. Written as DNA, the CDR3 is TGTGCCAGCAGCTTAGGGGACACCACTGAAGCTTTCTTT.

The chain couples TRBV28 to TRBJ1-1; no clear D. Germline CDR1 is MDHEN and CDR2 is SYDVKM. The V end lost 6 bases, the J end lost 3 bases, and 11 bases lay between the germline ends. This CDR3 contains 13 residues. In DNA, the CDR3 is TGTGCCAGCAGAACTGGAGGGTACACTGAAGCTTTCTTT. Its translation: CASRTGGYTEAFF.

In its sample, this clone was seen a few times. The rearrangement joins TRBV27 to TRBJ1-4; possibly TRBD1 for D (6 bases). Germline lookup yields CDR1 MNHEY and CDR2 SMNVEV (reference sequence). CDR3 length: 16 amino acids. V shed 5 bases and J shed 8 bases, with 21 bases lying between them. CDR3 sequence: CASSPRTVPGGEKLFF. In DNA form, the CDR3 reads TGTGCCAGCAGTCCCCGGACAGTTCCGGGAGGAGAAAAACTGTTTTTT.

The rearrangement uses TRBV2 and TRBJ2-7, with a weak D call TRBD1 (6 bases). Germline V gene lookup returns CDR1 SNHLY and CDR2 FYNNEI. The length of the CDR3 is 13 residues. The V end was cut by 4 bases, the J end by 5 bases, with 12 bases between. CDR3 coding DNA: TGTGCCAGCAGTGTACAGGGTATACACGAGCAGTACTTC. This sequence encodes CASSVQGIHEQYF.

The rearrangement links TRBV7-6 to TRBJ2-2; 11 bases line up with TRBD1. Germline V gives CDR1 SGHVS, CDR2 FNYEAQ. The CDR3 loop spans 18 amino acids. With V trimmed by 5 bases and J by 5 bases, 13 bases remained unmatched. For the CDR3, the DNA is TGTGCCAGCAGCGAGAAACCGGGACAGGGGGGAAAAACCGGGGAGCTGTTTTTT. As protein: CASSEKPGQGGKTGELFF.

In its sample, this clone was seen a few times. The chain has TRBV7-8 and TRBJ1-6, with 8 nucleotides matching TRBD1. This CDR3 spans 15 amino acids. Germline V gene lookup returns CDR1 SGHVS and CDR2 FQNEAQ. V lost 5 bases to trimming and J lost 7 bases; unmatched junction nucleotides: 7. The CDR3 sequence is CASSQRTGGNSPLHF. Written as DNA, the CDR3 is TGTGCCAGCAGCCAACGAACAGGGGGAAATTCACCCCTCCACTTT.

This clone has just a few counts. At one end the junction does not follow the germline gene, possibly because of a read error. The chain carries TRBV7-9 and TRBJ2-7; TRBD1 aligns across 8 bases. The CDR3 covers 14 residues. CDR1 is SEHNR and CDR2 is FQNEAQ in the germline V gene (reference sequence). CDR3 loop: CSSSLGDRPYEQYF. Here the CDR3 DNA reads TGTTCCAGCAGCTTAGGGGACAGGCCCTACGAGCAGTACTTC.

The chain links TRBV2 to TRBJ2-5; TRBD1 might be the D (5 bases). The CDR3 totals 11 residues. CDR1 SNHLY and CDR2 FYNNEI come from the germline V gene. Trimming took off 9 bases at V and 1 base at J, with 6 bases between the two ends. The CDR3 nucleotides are TGTGCCAGTCAGGGCCAAGAGACCCAGTACTTC. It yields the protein CASQGQETQYF.

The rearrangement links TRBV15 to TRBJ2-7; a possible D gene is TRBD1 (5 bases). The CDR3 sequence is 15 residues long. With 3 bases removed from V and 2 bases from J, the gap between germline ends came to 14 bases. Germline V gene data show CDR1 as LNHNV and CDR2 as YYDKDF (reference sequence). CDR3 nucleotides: TGTGCCACCAGCAGTCCCCAGGGAATTGCCTACGAGCAGTACTTC. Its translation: CATSSPQGIAYEQYF.

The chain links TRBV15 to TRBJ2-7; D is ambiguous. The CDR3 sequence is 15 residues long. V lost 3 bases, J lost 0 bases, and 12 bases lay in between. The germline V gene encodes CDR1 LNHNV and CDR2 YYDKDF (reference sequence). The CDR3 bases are TGTGCCACCAGCAGCGGAGTGGAGCCCTCCTACGAGCAGTACTTC. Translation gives CATSSGVEPSYEQYF. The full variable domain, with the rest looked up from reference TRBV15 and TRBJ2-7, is DAMVIQNPRYQVTQFGKPVTLSCSQTLNHNVMYWYQQKSSQAPKLLFHYYDKDFNNEADTPDNFQSRRPNTSFCFLDIRSPGLGDTAMYLCATSSGVEPSYEQYFGPGTRLTVT.

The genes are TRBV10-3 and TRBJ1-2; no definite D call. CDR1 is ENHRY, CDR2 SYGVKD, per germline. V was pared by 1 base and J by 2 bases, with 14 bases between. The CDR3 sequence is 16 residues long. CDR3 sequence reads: CAISEFKDGMNYGYTF. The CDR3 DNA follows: TGTGCCATCAGTGAGTTTAAGGACGGGATGAACTATGGCTACACCTTC.

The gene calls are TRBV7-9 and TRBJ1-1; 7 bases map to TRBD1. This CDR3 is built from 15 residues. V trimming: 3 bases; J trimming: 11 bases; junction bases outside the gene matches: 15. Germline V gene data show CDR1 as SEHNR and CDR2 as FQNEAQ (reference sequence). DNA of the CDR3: TGTGCCAGCAGCTTGATTTCTAGGGGGCGCATGTTGGCTTTCTTT. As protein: CASSLISRGRMLAFF.

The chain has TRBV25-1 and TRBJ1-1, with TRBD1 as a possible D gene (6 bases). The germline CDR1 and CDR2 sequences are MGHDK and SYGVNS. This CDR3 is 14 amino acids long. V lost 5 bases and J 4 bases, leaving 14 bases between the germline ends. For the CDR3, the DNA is TGTGCCAGCAGTCCCCAGGGAGGGGGCACTGAAGCTTTCTTT. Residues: CASSPQGGGTEAFF.

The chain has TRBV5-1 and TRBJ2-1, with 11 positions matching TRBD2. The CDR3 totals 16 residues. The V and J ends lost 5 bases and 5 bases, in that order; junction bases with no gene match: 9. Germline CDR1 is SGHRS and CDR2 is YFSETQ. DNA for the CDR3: TGCGCCAGCAGATCCGTAGCGGGAGGGCCGGACAATGAGCAGTTCTTC. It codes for CASRSVAGGPDNEQFF.

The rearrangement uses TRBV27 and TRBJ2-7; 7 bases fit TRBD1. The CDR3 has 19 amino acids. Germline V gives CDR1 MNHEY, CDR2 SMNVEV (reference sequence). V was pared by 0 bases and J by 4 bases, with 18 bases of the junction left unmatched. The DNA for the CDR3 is TGTGCCAGCAGTTTATCAGTAGGGACAGCCCGAACTTCAAAATACGAGCAGTACTTC. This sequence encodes CASSLSVGTARTSKYEQYF.

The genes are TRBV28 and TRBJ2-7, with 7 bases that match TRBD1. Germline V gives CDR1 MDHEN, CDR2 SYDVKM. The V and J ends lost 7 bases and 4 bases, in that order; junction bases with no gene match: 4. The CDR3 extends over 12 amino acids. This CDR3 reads CASKGQLYEQYF. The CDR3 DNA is TGTGCCAGCAAGGGACAGCTATACGAGCAGTACTTC.

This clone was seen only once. The CDR3 DNA is TGTGCCAGCAGTTCAAGACTCGATCAGCCCCAGCATTTT. This translates into CASSSRLDQPQHF. The rearrangement joins TRBV7-9 to TRBJ1-5; D unclear. This CDR3 has 13 amino acids. The germline V gene encodes CDR1 SEHNR and CDR2 FQNEAQ (reference sequence). V shed 6 bases and J shed 5 bases, with 11 bases lying between them.

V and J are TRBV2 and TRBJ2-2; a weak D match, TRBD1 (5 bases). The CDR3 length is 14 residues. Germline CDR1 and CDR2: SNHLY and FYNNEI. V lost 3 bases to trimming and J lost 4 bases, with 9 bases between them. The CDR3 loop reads CASSDRVTTGELFF. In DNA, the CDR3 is TGTGCCAGCAGTGACAGGGTGACCACCGGGGAGCTGTTTTTT.

The DNA for the CDR3 is TGTGCCAGCAGCTTAGGGCAGTGGCCAGATACGCAGTATTTT. It specifies CASSLGQWPDTQYF. J is TRBJ2-3 and V is TRBV11-3; D not resolved. The germline V gene encodes CDR1 SGHNT and CDR2 YENEEA. The CDR3 is 14 residues long. The V end lost 1 base, the J end lost 4 bases, and 9 bases lay between the germline ends.

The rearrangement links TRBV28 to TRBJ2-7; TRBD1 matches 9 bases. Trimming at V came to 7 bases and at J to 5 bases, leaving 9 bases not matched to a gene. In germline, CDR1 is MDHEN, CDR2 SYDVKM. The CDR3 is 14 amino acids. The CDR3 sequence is CASIHRDRVHEQYF. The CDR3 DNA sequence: TGTGCCAGCATTCACCGGGACAGGGTCCACGAGCAGTACTTC.

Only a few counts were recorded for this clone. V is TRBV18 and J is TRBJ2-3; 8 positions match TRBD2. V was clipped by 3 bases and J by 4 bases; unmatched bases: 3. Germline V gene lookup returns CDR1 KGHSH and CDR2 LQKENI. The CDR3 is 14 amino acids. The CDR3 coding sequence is TGTGCCAGCTCACCCGGGAGGGCCCCAGATACGCAGTATTTT. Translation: CASSPGRAPDTQYF. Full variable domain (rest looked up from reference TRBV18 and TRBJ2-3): NAGVMQNPRHLVRRRGQEARLRCSPMKGHSHVYWYRQLPEEGLKFMVYLQKENIIDESGMPKERFSAEFPKEGPSILRIQQVVRGDSAAYFCASSPGRAPDTQYFGPGTRLTVL.

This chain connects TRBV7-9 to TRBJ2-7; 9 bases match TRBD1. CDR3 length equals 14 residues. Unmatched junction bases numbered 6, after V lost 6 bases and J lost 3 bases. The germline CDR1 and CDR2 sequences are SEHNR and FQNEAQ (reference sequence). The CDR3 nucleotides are TGTGCCAGCAGTGCCGGGACAGGGATCTACGAGCAGTACTTC. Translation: CASSAGTGIYEQYF.

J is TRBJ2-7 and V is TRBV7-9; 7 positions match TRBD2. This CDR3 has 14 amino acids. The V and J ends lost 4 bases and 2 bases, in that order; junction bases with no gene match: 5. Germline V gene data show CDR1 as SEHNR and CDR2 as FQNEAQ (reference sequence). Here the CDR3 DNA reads TGTGCCAGCAGCTCGAGCGGGGTACCCTACGAGCAGTACTTC. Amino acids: CASSSSGVPYEQYF.

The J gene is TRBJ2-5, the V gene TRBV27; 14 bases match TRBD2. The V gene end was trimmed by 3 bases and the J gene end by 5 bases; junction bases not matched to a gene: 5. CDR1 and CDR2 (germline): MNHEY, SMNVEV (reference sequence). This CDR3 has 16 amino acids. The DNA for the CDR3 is TGTGCCAGCAGTTTGTCCGGGACTAGCGGGAGTGAGACCCAGTACTTC. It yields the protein CASSLSGTSGSETQYF.

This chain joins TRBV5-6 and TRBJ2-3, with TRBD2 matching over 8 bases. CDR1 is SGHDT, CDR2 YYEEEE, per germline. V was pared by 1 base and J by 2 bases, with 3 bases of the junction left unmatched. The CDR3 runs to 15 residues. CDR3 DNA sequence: TGTGCCAGCAGCTTGAACGGGAGGGCCACAGATACGCAGTATTTT. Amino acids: CASSLNGRATDTQYF. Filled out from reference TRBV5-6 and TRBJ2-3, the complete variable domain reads DAGVTQSPTHLIKTRGQQVTLRCSPKSGHDTVSWYQQALGQGPQFIFQYYEEEERQRGNFPDRFSGHQFPNYSSELNVNALLLGDSALYLCASSLNGRATDTQYFGPGTRLTVL.

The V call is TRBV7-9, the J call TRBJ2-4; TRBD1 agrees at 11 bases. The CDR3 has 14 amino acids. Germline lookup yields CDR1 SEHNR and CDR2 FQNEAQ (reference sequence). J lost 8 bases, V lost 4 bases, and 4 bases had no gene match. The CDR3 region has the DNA TGTGCCAGCAGCTCAGGACAGGGGGCGCACATTCAGTACTTC. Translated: CASSSGQGAHIQYF.

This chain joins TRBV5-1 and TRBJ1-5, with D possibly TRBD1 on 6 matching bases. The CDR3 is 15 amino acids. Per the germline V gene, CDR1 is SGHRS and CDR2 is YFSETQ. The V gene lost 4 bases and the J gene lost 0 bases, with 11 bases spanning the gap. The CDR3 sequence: CASSPSTGSNQPQHF. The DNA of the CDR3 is TGCGCCAGCAGCCCCTCGACAGGTAGCAATCAGCCCCAGCATTTT. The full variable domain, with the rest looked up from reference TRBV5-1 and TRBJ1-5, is KAGVTQTPRYLIKTRGQQVTLSCSPISGHRSVSWYQQTPGQGLQFLFEYFSETQRNKGNFPGRFSGRQFSNSRSEMNVSTLELGDSALYLCASSPSTGSNQPQHFGDGTRLSIL.

The chain's CDR3 is CASSIVGRYYSNQPQHF. The CDR3 region has the DNA TGTGCCAGTAGTATAGTGGGCAGGTATTATAGCAATCAGCCCCAGCATTTT. This chain connects TRBV19 to TRBJ1-5; D not certain. Per the germline V gene, CDR1 is LNHDA and CDR2 is SQIVND (reference sequence). V gave up 1 base and J gave up 0 bases, with 13 bases separating them. The CDR3 extends over 17 amino acids.